These 16 T cell receptor beta chains came from one sample sequenced in a study of Ad26.COV2.S vaccination and SARS-CoV-2 variants. Produced via immunoSEQ multiplex PCR; TCRdb's table is partial and in-frame only. This sample carries under 500,000 clones, about nine tenths of them seen once, and the ten largest clones take 1.5% to 2%. This sample's treatment: over 15 received Ad26.COV2.S at low or high dose, single or two shots; 5 received placebo; per-sample allocation not given. After the first vaccine or placebo injection, samples were drawn on day 63. This sample comprised peripheral blood, obtained in a trial of Ad26.COV2.S vaccine versus placebo. The receptors were gathered from a person between 18 and 60 years old who received the Ad26.COV2.S COVID-19 vaccine or a placebo.

The chain couples TRBV27 to TRBJ1-2; no clear D gene. This CDR3 contains 13 residues. CDR1 and CDR2 (germline): MNHEY, SMNVEV (reference sequence). V lost 3 bases, J lost 4 bases, and 9 bases lay in between. In DNA form, the CDR3 reads TGTGCCAGCAGTTTCGGGCCACCCTATGGCTACACCTTC. As protein: CASSFGPPYGYTF.

The V and J genes are TRBV7-9 and TRBJ1-1; D is unresolved. V lost 3 bases, J lost 1 base, and 9 bases lay in between. Per germline, CDR1 SEHNR and CDR2 FQNEAQ (reference sequence). The CDR3 length is 14 residues. The CDR3 region is CASSLSVPNTEAFF. In DNA form, the CDR3 reads TGTGCCAGCAGCTTGTCGGTGCCGAACACTGAAGCTTTCTTT. Together with reference TRBV7-9 and TRBJ1-1, the CDR3 gives the full variable domain: DTGVSQNPRHKITKRGQNVTFRCDPISEHNRLYWYRQTLGQGPEFLTYFQNEAQLEKSRLLSDRFSAERPKGSFSTLEIQRTEQGDSAMYLCASSLSVPNTEAFFGQGTRLTVV.

This clone came up once. The gene calls are TRBV5-4 and TRBJ1-5, with TRBD1 matching 8 bases. This CDR3 has 15 amino acids. CDR1 and CDR2 from the germline V gene are SGHNT and YYREEE (reference sequence). With V trimmed by 4 bases and J by 5 bases, 8 bases remained unmatched. Here the CDR3 reads CASSPGQGTDQPQHF. For the CDR3, the DNA is TGTGCCAGCAGCCCCGGACAGGGTACCGATCAGCCCCAGCATTTT.

The CDR3 DNA reads as TGCGCCAGCAGCTTTAGCGGGGCGAACACCGGGGAGCTGTTTTTT. The encoded protein is CASSFSGANTGELFF. The V call is TRBV5-1, the J call TRBJ2-2; TRBD2 aligns across 8 bases. The CDR3 extends over 15 amino acids. With 2 bases clipped from V and 0 bases from J, the junction kept 0 bases outside the gene matches. Germline lookup yields CDR1 SGHRS and CDR2 YFSETQ.

The chain is built from TRBV19 and TRBJ2-7; a possible D gene is TRBD2 (5 bases). This CDR3 contains 14 residues. The germline V and J ends were trimmed by 5 bases and 0 bases, with 11 bases remaining between them. Germline values: CDR1 LNHDA, CDR2 SQIVND (reference sequence). The CDR3 spells CASSLSGSSYEQYF. The CDR3 nucleotides read TGTGCCAGTAGTTTATCGGGGTCCTCCTACGAGCAGTACTTC.

V gene TRBV5-5 combines with J gene TRBJ1-5, with D uncertain. The germline V gene encodes CDR1 SGHKS and CDR2 YYEKEE (reference sequence). V shed 3 bases and J shed 1 base, with 14 bases lying between them. This CDR3 is built from 16 residues. CDR3 in DNA: TGTGCCAGCAGCTCCAGGACCCGAGACAGCAATCAGCCCCAGCATTTT. Residues: CASSSRTRDSNQPQHF. Together with reference TRBV5-5 and TRBJ1-5, the CDR3 gives the full variable domain: DAGVTQSPTHLIKTRGQQVTLRCSPISGHKSVSWYQQVLGQGPQFIFQYYEKEERGRGNFPDRFSARQFPNYSSELNVNALLLGDSALYLCASSSRTRDSNQPQHFGDGTRLSIL.

The chain uses TRBV4-1 and TRBJ1-3, with TRBD1 matching 9 bases. The CDR3 covers 14 residues. V was clipped by 5 bases and J by 4 bases; unmatched bases: 3. The V gene's germline CDR1 is MGHRA and CDR2 YSYEKL. The CDR3 region has the DNA TGCGCCAGCAGCGGGACAGGGTCCGGAAACACCATATATTTT. This encodes CASSGTGSGNTIYF.

The chain has TRBV24-1 and TRBJ1-2; TRBD1 is a possible D gene (6 bases). V lost 4 bases to trimming and J lost 5 bases, with 13 bases between them. Germline CDR1 and CDR2: KGHDR and SFDVKD. This CDR3 is 14 amino acids long. CDR3 DNA: TGTGCCACCAGTGAATCGACAGGTTTATATGGCTACACCTTC. Protein: CATSESTGLYGYTF.

V gene TRBV5-1 combines with J gene TRBJ2-1, with TRBD2 identical over 9 bases. This CDR3 spans 16 amino acids. Trimming removed 0 bases from V and 2 bases from J; junction bases left unmatched: 3. Germline lookup yields CDR1 SGHRS and CDR2 YFSETQ. CDR3 sequence: CASSLAGGGAYNEQFF. The CDR3 DNA follows: TGCGCCAGCAGCTTGGCTGGCGGGGGGGCCTACAATGAGCAGTTCTTC.

In its sample, this clone was seen once. V gene TRBV9 combines with J gene TRBJ1-2; 8 nucleotides align to TRBD1. V trimming: 4 bases; J trimming: 8 bases; junction bases outside the gene matches: 7. The CDR3 is 13 amino acids. CDR1 and CDR2 from the germline V gene are SGDLS and YYNGEE. CDR3 loop: CASSPPDRAGYTF. The CDR3 region has the DNA TGTGCCAGCAGCCCCCCGGACAGGGCGGGCTACACCTTC.

The chain uses TRBV3-1 (or the pseudogene TRBV3-2) and TRBJ2-1; D might be TRBD2 (7 bases). V was clipped by 3 bases and J by 3 bases, with 21 bases between them. Germline lookup yields CDR1 LGHDT and CDR2 YNNKEL (reference sequence). The CDR3 extends over 18 amino acids. The CDR3 nucleotides read TGTGCCAGCAGCCACAGAGGCTATTACGGGGGGCTCTACAATGAGCAGTTCTTC. Protein product: CASSHRGYYGGLYNEQFF.

The chain carries TRBV5-8 and TRBJ1-2, with 9 bases aligning to TRBD1. This CDR3 contains 14 residues. Germline V gene data show CDR1 as SGHTS and CDR2 as YDEGEE. Trimming cost V 3 bases and J 6 bases; bases outside gene matches: 6. This CDR3 is CASSWNRGLDGYTF. The CDR3 DNA follows: TGTGCCAGCAGCTGGAACAGGGGGCTGGATGGCTACACCTTC. The full variable domain, in which reference TRBV5-8 and TRBJ1-2 provide the parts outside the CDR3, is EAGVTQSPTHLIKTRGQQATLRCSPISGHTSVYWYQQALGLGLQFLLWYDEGEERNRGNFPPRFSGRQFPNYSSELNVNALELEDSALYLCASSWNRGLDGYTFGSGTRLTVV.

The chain is built from TRBV12-5 and TRBJ1-6; tentative D call: TRBD1 (6 bases). Looked up from germline, CDR1 is LGHNT and CDR2 is FRNRAP. V was pared by 0 bases and J by 10 bases, with 13 bases between. The CDR3 sequence is 15 residues long. CDR3 nucleotide sequence: TGTGCTAGTGGTTTGGTGGGGGGGGCAGAATCACCCCTCCACTTT. As protein: CASGLVGGAESPLHF.

The genes are TRBV5-4 and TRBJ1-2; TRBD1 matches at 9 bases. Germline V gene sequence: CDR1 SGHNT, CDR2 YYREEE (reference sequence). The CDR3 has 14 amino acids. V shed 5 bases, J shed 2 bases, and the junction held 4 bases outside the gene matches. CDR3 in DNA: TGTGCCAGCAGTCCTGACAGGGGGAACTATGGCTACACCTTC. Translated, it gives CASSPDRGNYGYTF.

This chain links TRBV4-3 with TRBJ2-3, with D hard to call. There are 17 residues in the CDR3. The germline CDR1 and CDR2 sequences are LGHNA and YSLEER. Trimming stripped 0 bases from V and 7 bases from J, with 20 bases between. The CDR3 DNA sequence: TGCGCCAGCAGCCAAGATGATATGGGGTCGAGACGCCATACGCAGTATTTT. Amino acid sequence: CASSQDDMGSRRHTQYF.

The rearrangement joins TRBV6-2 or TRBV6-3 to TRBJ2-5; TRBD2 matches 8 bases. The CDR3 contains 15 residues. V was clipped by 5 bases and J by 3 bases; unmatched bases: 8. CDR1 and CDR2 (germline): MNHEY, SVGEGT. The chain's CDR3 is CASSTATSAEETQYF. CDR3 DNA sequence: TGTGCCAGCAGTACAGCGACTAGCGCAGAAGAGACCCAGTACTTC.